This T cell receptor beta chain was obtained from a study of cytotoxic CD8 clonotypes in ibrutinib-treated CLL. Clones were read by immunoSEQ multiplex PCR, and TCRdb kept only the in-frame ones, dropping some. Here the sample spans about 130,000 clones, around three quarters being singletons. V was clipped by 0 bases and J by 0 bases, with 10 bases between them. The CDR3 covers 16 residues. From germline, CDR1 is SGDLS and CDR2 YYNGEE. The V call is TRBV9, the J call TRBJ1-3; D uncertain. The sample in question was PBMCs, obtained after 12 months of ibrutinib treatment. This receptor was taken from a human donor with chronic lymphocytic leukemia. CDR3: CASSVAPPNSGNTIYF. In DNA, the CDR3 is TGTGCCAGCAGCGTAGCTCCGCCAAACTCTGGAAACACCATATATTTT. The entire variable domain, with the rest obtained from reference TRBV9 and TRBJ1-3, is as follows: DSGVTQTPKHLITATGQRVTLRCSPRSGDLSVYWYQQSLDQGLQFLIQYYNGEERAKGNILERFSAQQFPDLHSELNLSSLELGDSALYFCASSVAPPNSGNTIYFGEGSWLTVV.